This TCR beta chain stems from a study of cytomegalovirus exposure and HLA in healthy donors. Trimming took 6 bases from V and 14 from J; bases not matched to a gene: 11. The CDR3 has 14 residues. CDR1 and CDR2 (germline): LNHDA, SQIVND (reference sequence). Researchers ran the PCR with 60 Vbeta and 13 Jbeta primers. Produced via immunoSEQ multiplex PCR; TCRdb's table is partial and in-frame only. The table records fewer than 120,000 clones, about 90% of them present only once. Sequenced material: PBMCs. The V call is TRBV19, the J call TRBJ1-6; 9 bases match TRBD1. This clonotype was sampled from a man aged 35 to 55 in good health and CMV-seronegative. The CDR3 sequence is CASSHGDRVVTLHF. Written as DNA, the CDR3 is TGTGCCAGTAGCCACGGGGACAGGGTCGTCACCCTCCACTTT.